Below, 26 T cell receptor beta chains from the same sample are listed, as sequenced in a study of blood T cells in healthy people across ages. A second PCR, run for about 7 to 11 cycles, used a sample-barcoded 5' primer plus a J-beta primer mix. TCRdb reprocessed the 5' RACE reads via MiXCR and lists one record per CDR3 protein. Of approximately 800,000 distinct CDR3 sequences in the sample, just under 25% are singletons; the top ten hold 3% to 4.5%. This sample was shared with a second study, whose subject was T cells of mothers and their children.

Sequencing was done on a sample of blood. The receptors were gathered from a boy aged 5-17 years in good health.

This clonotype appeared a few times. The J gene is TRBJ2-4, the V gene TRBV20-1; 10 bases align to TRBD1. The V and J ends lost 5 bases and 1 base, in that order; junction bases with no gene match: 5. The CDR3 totals 15 residues. The germline V gene encodes CDR1 DFQATT and CDR2 SNEGSKA (reference sequence). CDR3 nucleotides: TGCAGTGCTGGGGACAGGGGATGGGCCAAAAACATTCAGTACTTC. Translation gives CSAGDRGWAKNIQYF.

V usage is TRBV5-1 and J usage is TRBJ2-7, with D perhaps matching TRBD1 or TRBD2 (5 bases each). Germline CDR1 SGHRS, CDR2 YFSETQ. Trimming shortened V by 3 bases and J by 2 bases, and 12 bases separated the two germline ends. The CDR3 is 14 amino acids. CDR3 amino acids: CASSSRDPAYEQYF. The CDR3 DNA follows: TGCGCCAGCAGCTCCCGGGACCCAGCCTACGAGCAGTACTTC.

Only a few counts were recorded for this clonotype. The chain joins TRBV5-5 to TRBJ2-5, with TRBD2 matching 10 bases. The junction had 6 bases not matched to a gene; V was cut back by 0 bases and J by 4 bases. CDR3 length: 16 residues. In germline, CDR1 is SGHKS, CDR2 YYEKEE (reference sequence). The DNA of the CDR3 is TGTGCCAGCAGCTTGGGGGCTAGCGGGGGAGGAGAGACCCAGTACTTC. Its protein is CASSLGASGGGETQYF.

This chain links TRBV20-1 with TRBJ2-5, with 7 bases matching TRBD2. Judging by the DNA end, TRBJ2-7 fits better; the J call may be wrong. CDR3 length: 13 residues. Germline V gene lookup returns CDR1 DFQATT and CDR2 SNEGSKA (reference sequence). CDR3 DNA sequence: TGCAGTGCCCCACGGGGGGAGCGCTACGAGCAGTACTTC. Translation gives CSAPRGERYEQYF.

V gene TRBV27 combines with J gene TRBJ2-2; D may be TRBD2 (5 bases). V gave up 8 bases and J gave up 0 bases, with 19 bases separating them. This CDR3 spans 17 amino acids. Germline V lookup: CDR1 MNHEY, CDR2 SMNVEV (reference sequence). The CDR3 nucleotides are TGTGCCAGCTATCCGGCGCCGGCGGGCTCGAACACCGGGGAGCTGTTTTTT. Translation: CASYPAPAGSNTGELFF.

The table lists this clonotype with a few counts. This chain joins TRBV12-3 or TRBV12-4 and TRBJ2-3; 14 bases agree with TRBD2. V was clipped by 2 bases and J by 6 bases; unmatched bases: 4. This CDR3 contains 16 residues. The chain's CDR3 is CASSLSGLAGVDTQYF. CDR3 nucleotides: TGTGCCAGCAGTTTATCGGGACTAGCGGGGGTTGATACGCAGTATTTT.

This clonotype has just a few counts. The rearrangement links TRBV7-2 to TRBJ2-1, with D unclear. Germline-derived CDR1 and CDR2 are SGHTA and FQGNSA. The ends were cut back, 3 bases at V and 8 bases at J, with 8 bases in the middle. This CDR3 has 12 residues. The CDR3 here is CASSFSSYEQFF. Written as DNA, the CDR3 is TGTGCCAGCAGCTTTAGCTCCTATGAGCAGTTCTTC.

The CDR3 loop is CGGTGGADTIYF. CDR3 nucleotide sequence: TGCGGGGGGACAGGGGGCGCGGACACCATATATTTT. V is TRBV20-1 and J is TRBJ1-3; 12 bases are a match to TRBD1. Germline lookup yields CDR1 DFQATT and CDR2 SNEGSKA (reference sequence). The CDR3 spans 12 residues.

This chain connects TRBV7-2 to TRBJ1-2, with a tentative D call TRBD1 (6 bases). The CDR3 has 13 amino acids. Germline V gene lookup returns CDR1 SGHTA and CDR2 FQGNSA. Trimming stripped 4 bases from V and 8 bases from J, with 14 bases between. DNA of the CDR3: TGTGCCAGCAGCTCACCACAGGGTGGAGGCTACACCTTC. Translation gives CASSSPQGGGYTF.

This clonotype turned up a few times. The CDR3 DNA reads as TGCAGCGTTGGGGGACAGCCTGAACTATGGCGTGGCTACACCTTC. Protein product: CSVGGQPELWRGYTF. The rearrangement uses TRBV29-1 and TRBJ1-2, with 7 bases identical to TRBD1. Unmatched junction bases numbered 15, after V lost 4 bases and J lost 7 bases. The CDR3 runs to 15 residues. Looked up from germline, CDR1 is SQVTM and CDR2 is ANQGSEA.

This clonotype was counted between two and nine times. The chain is built from TRBV4-3 and TRBJ1-2; no clear D. Germline V gene data show CDR1 as LGHNA and CDR2 as YSLEER. Trimming stripped 3 bases from V and 4 bases from J, with 12 bases between. The CDR3 runs 14 residues. The DNA for the CDR3 is TGCGCCAGCAGCCAGCCGGGGAATTCCTATGGCTACACCTTC. This gives the protein CASSQPGNSYGYTF.

This clonotype was detected a few times. The chain carries TRBV7-3 and TRBJ2-1; 12 bases fit TRBD2. This CDR3 spans 15 amino acids. CDR1 and CDR2 from the germline V gene are SGHTA and FQGTGA. J gave up 10 bases and V 6 bases, and 10 bases lay outside the gene matches. The DNA for the CDR3 is TGTGCCAGCAGGGCGACTAGCGGGGGCGTAGGGGAGCAGTTCTTC. Translating gives CASRATSGGVGEQFF.

V and J are TRBV6-4 and TRBJ1-3; D might be TRBD1 (5 bases). V lost 5 bases, J lost 2 bases, and 13 bases lay in between. This CDR3 is built from 15 residues. The germline gives CDR1 MRHNA, CDR2 SNTAGT. The CDR3 protein is CASSPQGLPGNTIYF. CDR3 bases: TGTGCCAGCAGTCCTCAGGGTTTGCCTGGAAACACCATATATTTT.

The chain joins TRBV7-2 to TRBJ2-5; TRBD2 matches 7 bases. CDR3 length: 14 residues. Per the germline V gene, CDR1 is SGHTA and CDR2 is FQGNSA. Unmatched junction bases numbered 5, after V lost 7 bases and J lost 0 bases. CDR3 sequence: CASKSGDYQETQYF. The DNA of the CDR3 is TGTGCCAGCAAAAGCGGGGACTACCAAGAGACCCAGTACTTC.

The rearrangement joins TRBV29-1 to TRBJ2-1, with TRBD1 identical over 7 bases. The V segment lost 1 base and the J segment 8 bases; nucleotides outside the gene matches: 8. This CDR3 spans 14 amino acids. Germline CDR1 is SQVTM and CDR2 is ANQGSEA. As DNA, the CDR3 is TGCAGCGTTGAAGGCAGGGGGAAACCATATGAGCAGTTCTTC. Protein sequence: CSVEGRGKPYEQFF.

This chain joins TRBV5-1 and TRBJ1-1, with TRBD1 matching over 10 bases. The germline gives CDR1 SGHRS, CDR2 YFSETQ. The trim removed 6 bases at V and 5 bases at J, leaving 10 bases unmatched. CDR3 size: 15 residues. The CDR3 nucleotides read TGCGCCAGCACCCGGACAGGGGGAGTGGATACTGAAGCTTTCTTT. Its protein product is CASTRTGGVDTEAFF.

This clonotype was observed a few times. This chain connects TRBV5-1 to TRBJ2-5; 8 positions match TRBD1. V dropped 4 bases and J dropped 5; count of bases not matched to a gene: 4. The CDR3 runs to 13 residues. CDR1 SGHRS and CDR2 YFSETQ come from the germline V gene. CDR3 nucleotides: TGCGCCAGCAGCCCGACAGGGGCGGAGACCCAGTACTTC. Translating it yields CASSPTGAETQYF. Full variable domain (rest looked up from reference TRBV5-1 and TRBJ2-5): KAGVTQTPRYLIKTRGQQVTLSCSPISGHRSVSWYQQTPGQGLQFLFEYFSETQRNKGNFPGRFSGRQFSNSRSEMNVSTLELGDSALYLCASSPTGAETQYFGPGTRLLVL.

This chain connects TRBV6-2 or TRBV6-3 to TRBJ1-5, with TRBD1 identical over 9 bases. The V and J ends lost 7 bases and 4 bases, in that order; junction bases with no gene match: 5. CDR1 and CDR2 from the germline V gene are MNHEY and SVGEGT. CDR3 size: 14 residues. In DNA, the CDR3 is TGTGCCAGCAAATCGGACAGGGGTAATCAGCCCCAGCATTTT. Protein product: CASKSDRGNQPQHF.

This clonotype occurred a few times. The chain is built from TRBV2 and TRBJ2-3, with a weak D call TRBD2 (6 bases). Trimming removed 6 bases from V and 4 bases from J, with 14 bases in between. Germline loops: CDR1 SNHLY, CDR2 FYNNEI. This CDR3 has 14 residues. CDR3 DNA: TGTGCCAGCAGGGATCGACTAGATCCAGATACGCAGTATTTT. Translating gives CASRDRLDPDTQYF.

This clonotype was found many times. The V call is TRBV10-3, the J call TRBJ2-1; 9 positions match TRBD1. The CDR3 loop spans 14 amino acids. CDR1 is ENHRY, CDR2 SYGVKD, per germline. Unmatched junction bases numbered 8, after V lost 6 bases and J lost 8 bases. CDR3 amino acids: CAISATGGGDEQFF. CDR3 in DNA: TGTGCCATCAGCGCGACAGGGGGTGGAGATGAGCAGTTCTTC.

This clonotype was detected only a few times. The V and J genes are TRBV6-1 and TRBJ2-1, with 7 nucleotides matching TRBD2. The germline V gene encodes CDR1 MNHNS and CDR2 SASEGT. This CDR3 contains 17 residues. After removal of 6 bases from V and 5 bases from J, the junction contained 16 bases not matched to a gene. The CDR3 sequence is CASSPLAGETGDNEQFF. CDR3 in DNA: TGTGCCAGCAGCCCCCTCGCGGGAGAAACGGGGGACAATGAGCAGTTCTTC.

V is TRBV9 and J is TRBJ1-2; weak D call: TRBD1 (5 bases). The CDR3 consists of 16 residues. V shed 3 bases and J shed 5 bases, with 20 bases lying between them. Per germline, CDR1 SGDLS and CDR2 YYNGEE. The CDR3 nucleotides read TGTGCCAGCAGCGCAGAGGGGACGTCCGGACCTTATGGCTACACCTTC. Translated, it gives CASSAEGTSGPYGYTF.

This chain links TRBV5-1 with TRBJ2-7, with 7 bases lining up with TRBD1. The CDR3 totals 15 residues. With V trimmed by 4 bases and J by 2 bases, 9 bases remained unmatched. Germline CDR1 SGHRS, CDR2 YFSETQ. The CDR3 loop is CASSNDWDRTYEQYF. The CDR3 coding sequence is TGCGCCAGCAGCAACGACTGGGACAGAACCTACGAGCAGTACTTC. The full variable domain, completed using reference TRBV5-1 and TRBJ2-7, is KAGVTQTPRYLIKTRGQQVTLSCSPISGHRSVSWYQQTPGQGLQFLFEYFSETQRNKGNFPGRFSGRQFSNSRSEMNVSTLELGDSALYLCASSNDWDRTYEQYFGPGTRLTVT.

V gene TRBV24-1 combines with J gene TRBJ2-3; 12 bases fit TRBD2. Per germline, CDR1 KGHDR and CDR2 SFDVKD. The CDR3 is 17 residues long. The junction had 5 bases not matched to a gene; V was cut back by 3 bases and J by 2 bases. The CDR3 DNA reads TGTGCCACCAGTGATACCCTAGCGGGGGGGCCCACAGATACGCAGTATTTT. This gives the protein CATSDTLAGGPTDTQYF.

This clonotype was seen a handful of times. V usage is TRBV10-3 and J usage is TRBJ2-1; TRBD2 matches at 7 bases. Germline trimming cut 3 bases from V and 0 bases from J; bases unmatched to any gene: 2. CDR1 is ENHRY, CDR2 SYGVKD, per germline. The CDR3 has 15 amino acids. CDR3 nucleotides: TGTGCCATCAGTGAAGGGACTACCTCCTACAATGAGCAGTTCTTC. It translates to CAISEGTTSYNEQFF.

This sequence joins TRBV7-3 and TRBJ2-6; D is uncertain. This CDR3 has 14 amino acids. V lost 3 bases, J lost 2 bases, and 5 bases lay in between. The V gene's germline CDR1 is SGHTA and CDR2 FQGTGA. This CDR3 is CASSFTPGANVLTF. CDR3 nucleotide sequence: TGTGCCAGCAGCTTTACCCCTGGGGCCAACGTCCTGACTTTC.